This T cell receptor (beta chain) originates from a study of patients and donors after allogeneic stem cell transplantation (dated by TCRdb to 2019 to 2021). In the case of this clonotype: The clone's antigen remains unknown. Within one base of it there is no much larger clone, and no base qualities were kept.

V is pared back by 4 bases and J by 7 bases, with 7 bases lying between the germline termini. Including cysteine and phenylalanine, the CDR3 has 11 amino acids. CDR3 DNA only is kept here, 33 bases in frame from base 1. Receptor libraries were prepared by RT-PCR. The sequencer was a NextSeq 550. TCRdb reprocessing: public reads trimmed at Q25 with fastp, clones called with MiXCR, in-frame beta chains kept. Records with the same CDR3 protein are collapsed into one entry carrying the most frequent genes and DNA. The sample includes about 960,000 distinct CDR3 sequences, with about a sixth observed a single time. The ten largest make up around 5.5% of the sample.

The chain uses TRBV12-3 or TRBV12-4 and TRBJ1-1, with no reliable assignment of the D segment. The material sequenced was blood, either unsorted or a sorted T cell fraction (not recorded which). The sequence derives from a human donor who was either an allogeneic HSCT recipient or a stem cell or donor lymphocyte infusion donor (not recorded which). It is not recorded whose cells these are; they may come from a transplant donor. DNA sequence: TGTGCCAGCAGTTCTGTGATTGAAGCTTTCTTT. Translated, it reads CASSSVIEAFF.